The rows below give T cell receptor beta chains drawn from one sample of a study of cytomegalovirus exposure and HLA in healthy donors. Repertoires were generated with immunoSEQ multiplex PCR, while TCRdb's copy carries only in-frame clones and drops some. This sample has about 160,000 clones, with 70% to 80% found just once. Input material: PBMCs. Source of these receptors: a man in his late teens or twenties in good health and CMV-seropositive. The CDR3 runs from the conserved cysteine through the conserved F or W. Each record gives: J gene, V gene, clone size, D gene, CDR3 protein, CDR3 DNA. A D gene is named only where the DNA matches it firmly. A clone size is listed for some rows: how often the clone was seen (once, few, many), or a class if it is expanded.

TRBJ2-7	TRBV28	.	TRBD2	CASSFPVIAGASYEQYF	TGTGCCAGCAGTTTTCCCGTGATAGCGGGAGCCTCCTACGAGCAGTACTTC
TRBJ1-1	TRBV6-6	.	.	CASSYPSGDTEAFF	TGTGCCAGCAGTTACCCCAGCGGGGACACTGAAGCTTTCTTT
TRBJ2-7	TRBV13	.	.	CASSLRDSPLDEQYF	TGTGCCAGCAGCCTTCGGGACTCCCCCCTGGACGAGCAGTACTTC
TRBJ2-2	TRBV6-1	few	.	CASRGSDTGELFF	TGTGCCAGCCGCGGGTCGGACACCGGGGAGCTGTTTTTT
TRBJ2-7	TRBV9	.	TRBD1	CASSGGTGRAYEQYF	TGTGCCAGCAGCGGAGGGACAGGACGCGCCTACGAGCAGTACTTC
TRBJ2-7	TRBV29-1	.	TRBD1	CSVGSDRGQGEQYF	TGCAGCGTTGGGTCGGACAGGGGGCAGGGCGAGCAGTACTTC
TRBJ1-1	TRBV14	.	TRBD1	CASSRGLTGAIGAFF	TGTGCCAGCAGCCGGGGACTTACAGGGGCCATTGGAGCTTTCTTT
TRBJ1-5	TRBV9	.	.	CASSEGQEGPQHF	TGTGCCAGCAGCGAGGGACAAGAGGGACCCCAGCATTTT
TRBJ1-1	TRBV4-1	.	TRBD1	CASSQGDREVSFF	TGCGCCAGCAGCCAAGGGGACAGGGAGGTCTCTTTCTTT
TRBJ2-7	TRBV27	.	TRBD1	CASSFRGPTYEQYF	TGTGCCAGCAGTTTCAGGGGGCCCACCTACGAGCAGTACTTC
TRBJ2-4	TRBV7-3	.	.	CASSSGGGAAKNIQYF	TGTGCCAGCAGTAGTGGTGGGGGGGCGGCCAAAAACATTCAGTACTTC
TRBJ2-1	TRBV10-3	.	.	CAISESAALPDEQFF	TGTGCCATCAGTGAGTCGGCAGCGTTACCGGATGAGCAGTTCTTC
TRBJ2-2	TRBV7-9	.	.	CASSLASYGSSGELFF	TGTGCCAGCAGCTTAGCTTCTTACGGGAGCTCCGGGGAGCTGTTTTTT
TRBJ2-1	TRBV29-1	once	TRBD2	CSVPGGGYNEQFF	TGCAGCGTCCCGGGGGGTGGCTACAATGAGCAGTTCTTC
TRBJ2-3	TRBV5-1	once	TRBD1	CASSLGQARTDTQYF	TGCGCCAGCAGCCTAGGACAGGCACGCACAGATACGCAGTATTTT
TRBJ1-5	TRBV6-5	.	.	CASSYSLGADQPQHF	TGTGCCAGCAGTTACTCCCTAGGGGCGGATCAGCCCCAGCATTTT
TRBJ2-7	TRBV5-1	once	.	CASSLAQYYEQYF	TGCGCCAGCAGCTTGGCACAGTACTACGAGCAGTACTTC
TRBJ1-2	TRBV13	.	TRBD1	CASSLGRPGGYGYTF	TGTGCCAGCAGCTTAGGCAGGCCAGGGGGCTATGGCTACACCTTC
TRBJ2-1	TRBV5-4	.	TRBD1	CASSTGGASYNEQFF	TGTGCCAGCAGCACAGGGGGCGCCTCCTACAATGAGCAGTTCTTC
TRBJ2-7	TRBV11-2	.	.	CASSLAPSASSYEQYF	TGTGCCAGCAGCTTGGCCCCTAGTGCTAGCTCCTACGAGCAGTACTTC
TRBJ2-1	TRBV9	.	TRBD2	CASSVLRDGTSGGAWNEQFF	TGTGCCAGCAGCGTACTACGCGACGGGACTAGTGGGGGGGCTTGGAATGAGCAGTTCTTC
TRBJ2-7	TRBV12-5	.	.	CASGLGHYEQYF	TGTGCTAGTGGTTTAGGACACTACGAGCAGTACTTC
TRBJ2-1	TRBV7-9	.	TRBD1	CASSSPTGGEGSGNEQFF	TGTGCCAGCAGCTCCCCGACAGGGGGCGAGGGGTCGGGCAATGAGCAGTTCTTC
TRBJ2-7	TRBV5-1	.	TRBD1	CASSQGQVHEQYF	TGCGCCAGCAGCCAAGGACAGGTCCACGAGCAGTACTTC
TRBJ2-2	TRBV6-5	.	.	CASAWREAPGELFF	TGTGCCAGCGCCTGGAGGGAGGCCCCCGGGGAGCTGTTTTTT
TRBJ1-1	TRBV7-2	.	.	CASSLALGLNTEAFF	TGTGCCAGCAGCTTAGCGCTCGGTTTGAACACTGAAGCTTTCTTT
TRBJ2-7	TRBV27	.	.	CASSFAGFLSYEQYF	TGTGCCAGCAGTTTCGCGGGATTCCTCTCCTACGAGCAGTACTTC
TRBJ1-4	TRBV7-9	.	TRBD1	CASSPPGQGRANEKLFF	TGTGCCAGCAGCCCCCCGGGACAGGGAAGGGCAAATGAAAAACTGTTTTTT
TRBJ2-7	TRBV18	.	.	CASSPGTPSSYEQYF	TGTGCCAGCTCACCAGGGACTCCGAGCTCCTACGAGCAGTACTTC
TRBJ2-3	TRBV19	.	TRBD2	CASRVTSSGSGDTQYF	TGTGCCAGTAGAGTCACATCTAGCGGGAGTGGAGATACGCAGTATTTT
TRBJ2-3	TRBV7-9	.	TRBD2	CASSTGLVGGTDTQYF	TGTGCCAGCAGCACCGGACTAGTGGGGGGCACAGATACGCAGTATTTT
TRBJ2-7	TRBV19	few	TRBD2	CASGLAGDYEQYF	TGTGCCAGCGGACTAGCGGGGGACTACGAGCAGTACTTC
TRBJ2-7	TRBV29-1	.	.	CSAEQGGDSEQYF	TGCAGCGCCGAACAGGGGGGGGACAGCGAGCAGTACTTC
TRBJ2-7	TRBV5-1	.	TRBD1	CASSLVGQGGEQYF	TGCGCCAGCAGCTTGGTGGGACAGGGGGGCGAGCAGTACTTC
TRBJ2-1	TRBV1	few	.	CTRETRDRGLNEQFF	TGCACCAGGGAAACCAGGGACAGGGGGCTCAATGAGCAGTTCTTC
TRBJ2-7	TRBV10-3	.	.	CAISETGGYEQYF	TGTGCCATCAGTGAGACCGGGGGCTACGAGCAGTACTTC
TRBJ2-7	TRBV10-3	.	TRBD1	CASWDRRTYEQYF	TGTGCCAGTTGGGACAGGCGAACCTACGAGCAGTACTTC
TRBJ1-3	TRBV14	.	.	CAIQPGHPWGNTIYF	TGTGCCATCCAGCCGGGACACCCATGGGGGAACACCATATATTTT
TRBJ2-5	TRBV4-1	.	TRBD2	CASSKEWGGQETQYF	TGCGCCAGCTCCAAAGAGTGGGGGGGCCAAGAGACCCAGTACTTC
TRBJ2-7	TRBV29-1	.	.	CSVGNVGGPYEQYF	TGCAGCGTTGGTAATGTGGGGGGGCCTTACGAGCAGTACTTC
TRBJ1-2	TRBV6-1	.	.	CASSDGQGYTF	TGTGCCAGCAGTGATGGGCAGGGCTACACCTTC
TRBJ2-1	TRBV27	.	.	CASSSMFREPQFF	TGTGCCAGCAGTTCGATGTTCCGGGAGCCTCAGTTCTTC
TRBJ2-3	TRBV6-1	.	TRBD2	CASRAGDSSTDTQYF	TGTGCCAGCAGGGCGGGGGACTCCAGCACAGATACGCAGTATTTT
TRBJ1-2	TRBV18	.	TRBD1	CASSPFPGQGGHNYGYTF	TGTGCCAGCTCACCCTTCCCCGGACAGGGAGGCCACAACTATGGCTACACCTTC
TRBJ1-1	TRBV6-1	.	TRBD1	CASTIETGVKAFF	TGTGCCAGCACTATAGAGACAGGGGTGAAAGCTTTCTTT
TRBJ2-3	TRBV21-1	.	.	CASSKVEREGLLTDTQYF	TGTGCCAGCAGCAAAGTCGAGCGGGAGGGCCTATTGACAGATACGCAGTATTTT